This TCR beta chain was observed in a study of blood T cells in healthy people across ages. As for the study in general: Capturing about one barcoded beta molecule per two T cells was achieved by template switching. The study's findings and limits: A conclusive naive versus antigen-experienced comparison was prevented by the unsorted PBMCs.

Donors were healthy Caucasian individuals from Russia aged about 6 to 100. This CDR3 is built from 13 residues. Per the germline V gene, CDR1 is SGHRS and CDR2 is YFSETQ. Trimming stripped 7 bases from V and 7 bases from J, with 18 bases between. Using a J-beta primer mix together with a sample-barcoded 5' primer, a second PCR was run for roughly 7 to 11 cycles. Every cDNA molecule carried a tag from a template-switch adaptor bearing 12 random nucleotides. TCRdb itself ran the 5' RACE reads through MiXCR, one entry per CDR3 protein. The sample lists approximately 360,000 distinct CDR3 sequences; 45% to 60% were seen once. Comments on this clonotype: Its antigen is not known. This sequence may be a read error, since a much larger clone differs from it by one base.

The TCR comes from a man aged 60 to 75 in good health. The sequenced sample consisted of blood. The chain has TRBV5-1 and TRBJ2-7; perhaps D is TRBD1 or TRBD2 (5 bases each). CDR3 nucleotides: TGCGCCAGCTACCGGGACGTATACAATGAGCAGTACTTC. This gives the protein CASYRDVYNEQYF. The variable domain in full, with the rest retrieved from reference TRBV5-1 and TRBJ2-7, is KAGVTQTPRYLIKTRGQQVTLSCSPISGHRSVSWYQQTPGQGLQFLFEYFSETQRNKGNFPGRFSGRQFSNSRSEMNVSTLELGDSALYLCASYRDVYNEQYFGPGTRLTVT.